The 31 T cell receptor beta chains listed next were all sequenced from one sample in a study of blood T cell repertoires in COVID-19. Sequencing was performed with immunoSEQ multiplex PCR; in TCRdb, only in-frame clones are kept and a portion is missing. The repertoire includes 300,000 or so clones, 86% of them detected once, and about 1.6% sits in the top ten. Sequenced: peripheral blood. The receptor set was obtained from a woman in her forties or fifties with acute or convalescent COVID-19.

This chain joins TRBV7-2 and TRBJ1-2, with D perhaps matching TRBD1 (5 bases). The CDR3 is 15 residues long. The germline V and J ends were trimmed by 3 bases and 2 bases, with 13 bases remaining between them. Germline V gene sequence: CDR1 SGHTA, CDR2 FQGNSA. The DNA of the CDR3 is TGTGCCAGCAGCTTTACGACAGTGACGAACTATGGCTACACCTTC. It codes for CASSFTTVTNYGYTF.

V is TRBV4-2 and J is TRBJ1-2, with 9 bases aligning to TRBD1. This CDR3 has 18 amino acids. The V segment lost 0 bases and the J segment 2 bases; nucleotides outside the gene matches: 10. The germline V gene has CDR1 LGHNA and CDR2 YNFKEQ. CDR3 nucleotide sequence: TGTGCCAGCAGCCAAGATTCAACAGGGGGCAGATCGAACTATGGCTACACCTTC. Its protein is CASSQDSTGGRSNYGYTF.

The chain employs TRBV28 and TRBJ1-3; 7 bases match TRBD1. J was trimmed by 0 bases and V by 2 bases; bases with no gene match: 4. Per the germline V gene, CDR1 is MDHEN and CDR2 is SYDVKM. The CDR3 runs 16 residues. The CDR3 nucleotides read TGTGCCAGCAGTTTAGGGGACAGTTCCTCTGGAAACACCATATATTTT. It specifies CASSLGDSSSGNTIYF.

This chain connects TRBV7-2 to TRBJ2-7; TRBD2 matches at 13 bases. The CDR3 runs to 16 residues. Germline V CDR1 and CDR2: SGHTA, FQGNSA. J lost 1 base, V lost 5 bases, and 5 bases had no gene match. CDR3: CASSRTSGSVSYEQYF. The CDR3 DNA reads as TGTGCCAGCAGCCGGACTAGCGGGAGCGTGTCCTACGAGCAGTACTTC.

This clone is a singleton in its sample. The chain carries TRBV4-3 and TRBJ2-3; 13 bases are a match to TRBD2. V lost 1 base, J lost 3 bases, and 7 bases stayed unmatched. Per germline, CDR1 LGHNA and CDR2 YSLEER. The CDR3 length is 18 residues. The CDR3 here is CASSQVFRTSGRTDTQYF. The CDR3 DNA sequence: TGCGCCAGCAGCCAAGTTTTCAGGACTAGCGGGAGAACAGATACGCAGTATTTT.

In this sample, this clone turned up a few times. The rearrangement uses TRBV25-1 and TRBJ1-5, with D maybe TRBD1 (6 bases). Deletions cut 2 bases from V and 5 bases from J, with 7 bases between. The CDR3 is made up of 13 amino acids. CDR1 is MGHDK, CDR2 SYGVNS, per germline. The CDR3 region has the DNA TGTGCCAGCAGTGAAGGGGGCTATCAGCCCCAGCATTTT. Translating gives CASSEGGYQPQHF.

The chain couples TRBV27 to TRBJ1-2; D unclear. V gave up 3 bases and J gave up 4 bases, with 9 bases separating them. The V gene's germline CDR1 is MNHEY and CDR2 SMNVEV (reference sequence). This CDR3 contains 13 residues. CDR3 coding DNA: TGTGCCAGCAGTTTGTCACAGTCCTATGGCTACACCTTC. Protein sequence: CASSLSQSYGYTF.

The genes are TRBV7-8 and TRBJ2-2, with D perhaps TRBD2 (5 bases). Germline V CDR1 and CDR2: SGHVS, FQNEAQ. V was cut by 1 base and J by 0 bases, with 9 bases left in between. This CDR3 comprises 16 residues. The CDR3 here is CASSLETGSNTGELFF. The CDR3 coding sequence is TGTGCCAGCAGCTTAGAAACGGGATCGAACACCGGGGAGCTGTTTTTT.

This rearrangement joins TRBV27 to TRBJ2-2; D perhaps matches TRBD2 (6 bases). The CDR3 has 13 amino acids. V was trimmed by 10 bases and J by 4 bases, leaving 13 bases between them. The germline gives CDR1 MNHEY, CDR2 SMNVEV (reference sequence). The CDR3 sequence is CAISTSLTGELFF. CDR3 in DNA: TGTGCCATCTCGACTAGTCTCACCGGGGAGCTGTTTTTT.

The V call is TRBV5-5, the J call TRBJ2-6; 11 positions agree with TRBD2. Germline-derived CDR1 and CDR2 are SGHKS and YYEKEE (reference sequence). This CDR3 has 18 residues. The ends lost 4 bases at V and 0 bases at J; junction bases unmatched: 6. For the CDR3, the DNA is TGTGCCAGCAGCAAAAGACTAGCGGGGAGCTCTGGGGCCAACGTCCTGACTTTC. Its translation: CASSKRLAGSSGANVLTF.

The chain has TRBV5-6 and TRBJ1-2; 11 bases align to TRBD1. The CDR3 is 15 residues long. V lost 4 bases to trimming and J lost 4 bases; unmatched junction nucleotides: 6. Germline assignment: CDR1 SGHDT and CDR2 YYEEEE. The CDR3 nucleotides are TGTGCCAGCAGCCCTGGACAGGGGGCCGTCTATGGCTACACCTTC. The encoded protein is CASSPGQGAVYGYTF.

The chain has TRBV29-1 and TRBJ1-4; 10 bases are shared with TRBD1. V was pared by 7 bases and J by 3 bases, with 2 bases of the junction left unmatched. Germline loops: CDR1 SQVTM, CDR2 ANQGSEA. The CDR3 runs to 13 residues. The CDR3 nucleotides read TGCAGCGCTGACAGGGGGCCTAATGAAAAACTGTTTTTT. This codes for CSADRGPNEKLFF.

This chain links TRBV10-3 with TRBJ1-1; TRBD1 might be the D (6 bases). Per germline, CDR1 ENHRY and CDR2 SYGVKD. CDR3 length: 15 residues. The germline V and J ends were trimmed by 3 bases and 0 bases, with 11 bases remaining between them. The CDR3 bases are TGTGCCATCAGTGAAAGGGGGGGGTTGAACACTGAAGCTTTCTTT. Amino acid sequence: CAISERGGLNTEAFF.

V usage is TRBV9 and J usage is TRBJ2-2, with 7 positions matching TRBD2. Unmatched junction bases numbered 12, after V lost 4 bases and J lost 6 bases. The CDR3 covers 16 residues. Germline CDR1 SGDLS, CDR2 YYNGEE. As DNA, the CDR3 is TGTGCCAGCAGCATCAGCGGGGTACGTTTTTCCGGGGAGCTGTTTTTT. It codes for CASSISGVRFSGELFF.

CDR3 DNA: TGCGCCAGCAGCCCCGGTGACAGATCCACCGGGGAGCTGTTTTTT. This translates into CASSPGDRSTGELFF. The chain uses TRBV5-1 and TRBJ2-2, with D possibly TRBD1 on 5 matching bases. CDR3 length: 15 residues. V lost 4 bases and J 4 bases, leaving 14 bases between the germline ends. The germline gives CDR1 SGHRS, CDR2 YFSETQ.

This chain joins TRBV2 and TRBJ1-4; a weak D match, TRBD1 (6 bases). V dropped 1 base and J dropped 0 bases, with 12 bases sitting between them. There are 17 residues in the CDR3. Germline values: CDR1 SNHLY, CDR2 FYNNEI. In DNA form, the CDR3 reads TGTGCCAGCAGTGAAGGGACAGTAGCTGCAACTAATGAAAAACTGTTTTTT. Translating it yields CASSEGTVAATNEKLFF. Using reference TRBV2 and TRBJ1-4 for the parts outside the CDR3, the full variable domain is EPEVTQTPSHQVTQMGQEVILRCVPISNHLYFYWYRQILGQKVEFLVSFYNNEISEKSEIFDDQFSVERPDGSNFTLKIRSTKLEDSAMYFCASSEGTVAATNEKLFFGSGTQLSVL.

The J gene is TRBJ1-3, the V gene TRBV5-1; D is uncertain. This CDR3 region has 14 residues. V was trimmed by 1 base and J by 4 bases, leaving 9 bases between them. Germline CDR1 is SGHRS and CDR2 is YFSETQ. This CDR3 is CASSLWSEGNTIYF. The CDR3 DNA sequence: TGCGCCAGCAGCTTGTGGTCCGAGGGAAACACCATATATTTT.

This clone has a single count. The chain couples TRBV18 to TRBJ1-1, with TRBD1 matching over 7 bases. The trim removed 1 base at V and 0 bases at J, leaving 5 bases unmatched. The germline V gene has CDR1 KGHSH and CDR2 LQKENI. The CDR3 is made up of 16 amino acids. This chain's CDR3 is CASSPRGTELNTEAFF. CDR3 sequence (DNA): TGTGCCAGCTCACCACGCGGGACAGAGTTGAACACTGAAGCTTTCTTT. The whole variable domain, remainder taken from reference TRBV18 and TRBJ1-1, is NAGVMQNPRHLVRRRGQEARLRCSPMKGHSHVYWYRQLPEEGLKFMVYLQKENIIDESGMPKERFSAEFPKEGPSILRIQQVVRGDSAAYFCASSPRGTELNTEAFFGQGTRLTVV.

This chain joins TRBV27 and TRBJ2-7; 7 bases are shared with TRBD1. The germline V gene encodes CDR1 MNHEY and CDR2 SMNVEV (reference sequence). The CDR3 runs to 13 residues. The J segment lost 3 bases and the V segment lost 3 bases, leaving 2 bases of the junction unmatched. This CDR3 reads CASSFSGGYEQYF. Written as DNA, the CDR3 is TGTGCCAGCAGTTTTTCAGGGGGCTACGAGCAGTACTTC.

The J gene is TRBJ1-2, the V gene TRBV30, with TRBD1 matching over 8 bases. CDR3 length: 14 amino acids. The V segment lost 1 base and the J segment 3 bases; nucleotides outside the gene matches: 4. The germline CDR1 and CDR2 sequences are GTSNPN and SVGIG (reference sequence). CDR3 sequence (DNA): TGTGCCTGGAGTGATCGGACAGGGTACTATGGCTACACCTTC. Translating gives CAWSDRTGYYGYTF.

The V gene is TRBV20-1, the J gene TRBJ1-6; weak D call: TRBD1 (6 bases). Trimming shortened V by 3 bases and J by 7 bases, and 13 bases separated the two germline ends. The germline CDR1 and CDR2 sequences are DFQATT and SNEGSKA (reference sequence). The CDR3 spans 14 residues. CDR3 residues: CSASFGQLNSPLHF. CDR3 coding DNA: TGCAGTGCTAGTTTCGGACAGCTGAATTCACCCCTCCACTTT.

The CDR3 DNA is TGTGCCAGCTCACCTACAGGGCCTGAAAAACTGTTTTTT. Translation gives CASSPTGPEKLFF. This chain uses TRBV18 with TRBJ1-4; possible D gene TRBD1, 6 bases. The CDR3 spans 13 residues. The germline gives CDR1 KGHSH, CDR2 LQKENI. V was pared by 3 bases and J by 7 bases, with 9 bases between.

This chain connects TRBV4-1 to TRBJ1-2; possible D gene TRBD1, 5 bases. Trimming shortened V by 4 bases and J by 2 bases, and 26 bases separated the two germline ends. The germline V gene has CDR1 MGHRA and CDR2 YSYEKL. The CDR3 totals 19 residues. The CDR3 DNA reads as TGCGCCAGCAGCCTACGGACCTTGCAATCGGGACTCCAGAACTATGGCTACACCTTC. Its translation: CASSLRTLQSGLQNYGYTF.

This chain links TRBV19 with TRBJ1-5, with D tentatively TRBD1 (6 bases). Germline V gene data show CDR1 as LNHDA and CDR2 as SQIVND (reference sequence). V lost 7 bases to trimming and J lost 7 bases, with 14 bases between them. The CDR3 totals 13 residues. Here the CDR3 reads CASNTGLGQPQHF. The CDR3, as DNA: TGTGCCAGTAATACAGGGCTGGGGCAGCCCCAGCATTTT.

The CDR3 bases are TGTGCCAGCAGCTCACTACCGGCCACTGAAGCTTTCTTT. Encoded protein: CASSSLPATEAFF. The chain uses TRBV7-2 and TRBJ1-1, with D hard to call. V dropped 4 bases and J dropped 4 bases, with 10 bases sitting between them. The CDR3 length is 13 residues. Per germline, CDR1 SGHTA and CDR2 FQGNSA.

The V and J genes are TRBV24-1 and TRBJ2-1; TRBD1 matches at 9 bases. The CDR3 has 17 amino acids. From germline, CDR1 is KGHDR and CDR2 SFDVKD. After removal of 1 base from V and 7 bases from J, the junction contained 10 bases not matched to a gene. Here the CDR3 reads CATSDFSGQGMGNEQFF. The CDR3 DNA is TGTGCCACCAGTGATTTCTCAGGACAGGGGATGGGGAATGAGCAGTTCTTC.

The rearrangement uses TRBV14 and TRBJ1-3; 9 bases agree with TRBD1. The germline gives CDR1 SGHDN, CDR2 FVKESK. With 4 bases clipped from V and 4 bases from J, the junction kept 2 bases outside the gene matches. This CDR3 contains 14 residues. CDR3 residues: CASSRDRVGNTIYF. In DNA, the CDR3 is TGTGCCAGCAGCCGGGACAGGGTAGGAAACACCATATATTTT.

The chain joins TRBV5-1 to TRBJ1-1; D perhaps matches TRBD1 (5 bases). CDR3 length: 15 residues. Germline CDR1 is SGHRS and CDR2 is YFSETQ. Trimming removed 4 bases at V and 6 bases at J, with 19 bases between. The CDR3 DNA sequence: TGCGCCAGCAGCGTCCTACAGACGGGGGACGCTGAAGCTTTCTTT. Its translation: CASSVLQTGDAEAFF.

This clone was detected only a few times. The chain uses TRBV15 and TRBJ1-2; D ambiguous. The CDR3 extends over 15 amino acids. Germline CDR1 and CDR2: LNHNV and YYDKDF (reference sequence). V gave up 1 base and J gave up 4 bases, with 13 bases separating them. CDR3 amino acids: CATSRGQQSIYGYTF. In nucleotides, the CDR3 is TGTGCCACCAGCAGAGGGCAACAGTCTATCTATGGCTACACCTTC. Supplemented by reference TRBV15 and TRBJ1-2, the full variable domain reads DAMVIQNPRYQVTQFGKPVTLSCSQTLNHNVMYWYQQKSSQAPKLLFHYYDKDFNNEADTPDNFQSRRPNTSFCFLDIRSPGLGDTAMYLCATSRGQQSIYGYTFGSGTRLTVV.

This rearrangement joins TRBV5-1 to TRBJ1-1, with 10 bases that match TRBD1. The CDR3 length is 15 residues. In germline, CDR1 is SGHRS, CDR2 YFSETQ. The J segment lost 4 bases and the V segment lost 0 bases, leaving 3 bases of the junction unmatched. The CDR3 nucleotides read TGCGCCAGCAGCTTGGTACGGACAGGGGGCACTGAAGCTTTCTTT. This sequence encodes CASSLVRTGGTEAFF. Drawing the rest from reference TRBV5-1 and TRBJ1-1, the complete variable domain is KAGVTQTPRYLIKTRGQQVTLSCSPISGHRSVSWYQQTPGQGLQFLFEYFSETQRNKGNFPGRFSGRQFSNSRSEMNVSTLELGDSALYLCASSLVRTGGTEAFFGQGTRLTVV.

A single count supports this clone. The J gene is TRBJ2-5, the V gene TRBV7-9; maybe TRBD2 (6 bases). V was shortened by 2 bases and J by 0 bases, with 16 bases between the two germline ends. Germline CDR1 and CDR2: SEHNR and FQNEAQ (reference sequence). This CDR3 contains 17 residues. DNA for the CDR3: TGTGCCAGCAGCTTACAGGGAAGGGACTTGTACCAAGAGACCCAGTACTTC. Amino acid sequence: CASSLQGRDLYQETQYF.